This TCR beta chain derives from a study of T cell clonotyping in hematopoietic cell transplantation. Generated by immunoSEQ multiplex PCR, the TCRdb table keeps only in-frame clones and is missing some. The data hold about 45,000 clones, with around 94% observed a single time. Sequencing was done on a sample of peripheral blood mononuclear cells. The sequence came from a woman aged 45-65 years in good health. Some clones in this sample may be carry-over from other donors' samples.

For the CDR3, the DNA is TGCGCCAGCAGCCTAGACAGGGCTACCTACGAGCAGTACTTC. Translating gives CASSLDRATYEQYF. This rearrangement joins TRBV5-1 to TRBJ2-7; 7 positions match TRBD1. Germline CDR1 SGHRS, CDR2 YFSETQ. This CDR3 has 14 amino acids. With 4 bases clipped from V and 2 bases from J, the junction kept 6 bases outside the gene matches.